The source of this T cell receptor (beta chain) is a study of blood T cell repertoires in COVID-19. As for the study in general: COVID-19 samples, acute and convalescent, were from the United States, Italy and Spain. T cells, B-cell-depleted T cells, or PBMCs supplied cDNA or gDNA.

Original data processing: Amplified reference gene primers provided the basis for estimating nucleated cell counts. Data came from immunoSEQ multiplex PCR; TCRdb stores just in-frame clones and leaves some out. The V and J calls and clone size were taken over from that table, and D and trimming were inferred from the DNA. The sample lists under 95,000 clones, approximately 83% occurring once. The CDR3 is made up of 19 amino acids. This chain connects TRBV12-2 to TRBJ2-2; the table's D gene call, TRBD2, was not cross checked with the DNA. TRBV12-2 is an annotated pseudogene. The sample was peripheral blood. The receptor comes from a woman older than 75 with acute or convalescent COVID-19. CDR3 sequence reads: CASRLLPQAGRHLTGELFF. The CDR3 bases are TGTGCAAGTCGCTTACTCCCCCAAGCGGGCAGACATCTCACCGGGGAGCTGTTTTTT.